These 25 T cell receptor beta chains share one sample of origin, sequenced in a study of T cell changes during pregnancy in multiple sclerosis. Sequencing was performed with immunoSEQ multiplex PCR; in TCRdb, only in-frame clones are kept and a portion is missing. The table includes approximately 45,000 clones, 92% detected once. The sequencing here drew on CD4+ T cells from peripheral blood mononuclear cells, taken in the second trimester of pregnancy. All receptors come from a female donor in good health, enrolled as a control in a pregnancy study.

The table lists this clone with a few counts. This chain links TRBV18 with TRBJ1-1, with TRBD1 matching over 11 bases. CDR1 and CDR2 from the germline V gene are KGHSH and LQKENI. The CDR3 runs 14 residues. With 3 bases clipped from V and 4 bases from J, the junction kept 1 base outside the gene matches. CDR3 amino acids: CASSPGQGGTEAFF. The CDR3 coding sequence is TGTGCCAGCTCACCGGGACAGGGGGGCACTGAAGCTTTCTTT.

This clone was counted a few times. The chain links TRBV11-3 to TRBJ1-1; D is perhaps TRBD1 (5 bases). The germline V gene has CDR1 SGHNT and CDR2 YENEEA. The CDR3 covers 12 residues. The V end lost 8 bases, the J end lost 2 bases, and 9 bases lay between the germline ends. The CDR3 is CASADTNTEAFF. The CDR3 nucleotides are TGTGCCAGCGCGGACACCAACACTGAAGCTTTCTTT.

The rearrangement joins TRBV7-2 to TRBJ2-1, with 11 bases matching TRBD2. After removal of 5 bases from V and 6 bases from J, the junction contained 6 bases not matched to a gene. The length of the CDR3 is 15 residues. Germline CDR1 reads SGHTA; CDR2 reads FQGNSA. CDR3 region: CASSPSGGNFNEQFF. CDR3 sequence (DNA): TGTGCCAGCAGCCCTAGCGGGGGGAATTTCAATGAGCAGTTCTTC.

The chain has TRBV6-5 and TRBJ1-2; possible D gene TRBD1, 6 bases. The CDR3 covers 15 residues. V was pared by 2 bases and J by 1 base, with 11 bases between. Germline V gene data show CDR1 as MNHEY and CDR2 as SVGAGI. Here the CDR3 DNA reads TGTGCCAGCAGTTACAGGGGGGGATATAACTATGGCTACACCTTC. The encoded protein is CASSYRGGYNYGYTF.

This clone has only one observation. The CDR3 region is CASSIGAANEKLFF. CDR3 coding DNA: TGTGCCAGTAGTATAGGGGCAGCTAATGAAAAACTGTTTTTT. This rearrangement joins TRBV19 to TRBJ1-4, with no clear D. The CDR3 consists of 14 residues. The V gene's germline CDR1 is LNHDA and CDR2 SQIVND (reference sequence). Trimming removed 1 base at V and 3 bases at J, with 6 bases between.

The chain recombines TRBV5-4 with TRBJ1-3; D uncertain. CDR1 is SGHNT and CDR2 is YYREEE in the germline V gene (reference sequence). The CDR3 length is 14 residues. V gave up 2 bases and J gave up 1 base, with 7 bases separating them. The CDR3 region is CASSFGGSGNTIYF. CDR3 nucleotides: TGTGCCAGCAGCTTTGGAGGATCTGGAAACACCATATATTTT.

This rearrangement joins TRBV19 to TRBJ2-3, with 9 bases fitting TRBD2. Germline assignment: CDR1 LNHDA and CDR2 SQIVND (reference sequence). J lost 1 base, V lost 7 bases, and 24 bases had no gene match. The CDR3 contains 21 residues. CDR3 in amino acids: CASTWGGGVLSTRSRTDTQYF. CDR3 DNA sequence: TGTGCCAGTACTTGGGGCGGGGGGGTTCTCTCCACTCGCTCCCGCACAGATACGCAGTATTTT. The whole variable domain, remainder taken from reference TRBV19 and TRBJ2-3, is DGGITQSPKYLFRKEGQNVTLSCEQNLNHDAMYWYRQDPGQGLRLIYYSQIVNDFQKGDIAEGYSVSREKKESFPLTVTSAQKNPTAFYLCASTWGGGVLSTRSRTDTQYFGPGTRLTVL.

This rearrangement joins TRBV4-3 to TRBJ2-3; D perhaps matches TRBD2 (6 bases). Deletions cut 3 bases from V and 0 bases from J, with 16 bases between. The CDR3 has 17 residues. The V gene's germline CDR1 is LGHNA and CDR2 YSLEER. The CDR3, as DNA: TGCGCCAGCAGCCACCGGGACTTTAGATCTAGCACAGATACGCAGTATTTT. Its protein product is CASSHRDFRSSTDTQYF.

The chain employs TRBV5-1 and TRBJ2-3; D gene ambiguous. V was pared by 4 bases and J by 0 bases, with 15 bases between. CDR1 SGHRS and CDR2 YFSETQ come from the germline V gene. There are 16 residues in the CDR3. DNA of the CDR3: TGCGCCAGCAGCCCTGGTAGTTATTTCAGCACAGATACGCAGTATTTT. It yields the protein CASSPGSYFSTDTQYF. The variable domain in full, with the rest retrieved from reference TRBV5-1 and TRBJ2-3, is KAGVTQTPRYLIKTRGQQVTLSCSPISGHRSVSWYQQTPGQGLQFLFEYFSETQRNKGNFPGRFSGRQFSNSRSEMNVSTLELGDSALYLCASSPGSYFSTDTQYFGPGTRLTVL.

The gene calls are TRBV5-1 and TRBJ2-3; 7 bases match TRBD2. The trim removed 4 bases at V and 5 bases at J, leaving 4 bases unmatched. Per germline, CDR1 SGHRS and CDR2 YFSETQ. CDR3 size: 13 residues. The CDR3: CASSPSGGDTQYF. The CDR3 DNA reads TGCGCCAGCAGCCCCTCGGGGGGAGATACGCAGTATTTT.

The chain carries TRBV7-3 and TRBJ2-2, with TRBD2 matching 11 bases. V dropped 0 bases and J dropped 7; count of bases not matched to a gene: 10. This CDR3 has 18 residues. CDR1 and CDR2 (germline): SGHTA, FQGTGA. The CDR3 sequence is CASSLTRVAGGHDGELFF. CDR3 bases: TGTGCCAGCAGCTTAACCCGAGTAGCGGGGGGGCATGACGGGGAGCTGTTTTTT.

The V and J genes are TRBV5-1 and TRBJ2-3; D gene unclear. The V gene's germline CDR1 is SGHRS and CDR2 YFSETQ. Trimming took off 6 bases at V and 2 bases at J, with 16 bases between the two ends. The CDR3 is 15 residues long. The CDR3 reads CASTAGSTVTDTQYF. The CDR3 DNA sequence: TGCGCCAGCACCGCCGGCAGTACAGTCACAGATACGCAGTATTTT.

The rearrangement joins TRBV19 to TRBJ1-4; D might be TRBD1 (5 bases). Germline V gene lookup returns CDR1 LNHDA and CDR2 SQIVND (reference sequence). V dropped 3 bases and J dropped 5 bases, with 19 bases sitting between them. CDR3 size: 17 residues. DNA of the CDR3: TGTGCCAGTAGTATTGCCGACAGCCCAACTCTAAATGAAAAACTGTTTTTT. As protein: CASSIADSPTLNEKLFF.

The chain has TRBV4-3 and TRBJ2-7; no clear D. V was trimmed by 0 bases and J by 4 bases, leaving 7 bases between them. Germline V gene sequence: CDR1 LGHNA, CDR2 YSLEER. The CDR3 totals 13 residues. This chain's CDR3 is CASSQEERYEQYF. The CDR3 coding sequence is TGCGCCAGCAGCCAAGAAGAGAGGTACGAGCAGTACTTC.

CDR3 loop: CAWSGGSQNIQYF. The CDR3 DNA reads TGTGCCTGGTCGGGGGGGAGCCAAAACATTCAGTACTTC. This chain uses TRBV30 with TRBJ2-4; 8 bases are a match to TRBD2. The V gene end was trimmed by 5 bases and the J gene end by 5 bases; junction bases not matched to a gene: 5. Germline lookup yields CDR1 GTSNPN and CDR2 SVGIG (reference sequence). The CDR3 is 13 residues long.

The V and J genes are TRBV30 and TRBJ1-2; 8 bases map to TRBD1. J was trimmed by 5 bases and V by 1 base; bases with no gene match: 3. CDR3 length equals 13 residues. Germline V gives CDR1 GTSNPN, CDR2 SVGIG (reference sequence). The CDR3 loop is CAWSEDREYGYTF. In DNA, the CDR3 is TGTGCCTGGAGTGAGGACAGGGAGTATGGCTACACCTTC.

This chain links TRBV7-9 with TRBJ2-1; TRBD1 aligns across 7 bases. The CDR3 length is 14 residues. V was pared by 1 base and J by 8 bases, with 5 bases of the junction left unmatched. Germline CDR1 SEHNR, CDR2 FQNEAQ (reference sequence). CDR3 in amino acids: CASSLGQGVDEQFF. In DNA form, the CDR3 reads TGTGCCAGCAGCTTAGGTCAGGGGGTGGATGAGCAGTTCTTC.

The rearrangement uses TRBV11-2 and TRBJ1-5; D call uncertain. Trimming pared 1 base from V and 1 base from J, leaving 14 bases between. Germline V gene data show CDR1 as SGHAT and CDR2 as FQNNGV. This CDR3 contains 17 residues. The CDR3, as DNA: TGTGCCAGCAGCTTAGCCCCTCGGGGAGGCAGCAATCAGCCCCAGCATTTT. This gives the protein CASSLAPRGGSNQPQHF.

The V gene is TRBV4-3, the J gene TRBJ2-1; tentative D call: TRBD1 (5 bases). The CDR3 has 14 residues. V gave up 2 bases and J gave up 9 bases, with 14 bases separating them. Per germline, CDR1 LGHNA and CDR2 YSLEER. CDR3 amino acids: CASSQQGGHGEQFF. The CDR3 region has the DNA TGCGCCAGCAGCCAACAGGGTGGCCACGGTGAGCAGTTCTTC.

The chain links TRBV7-3 to TRBJ2-1, with a weak D call TRBD1 (6 bases). The germline V and J ends were trimmed by 5 bases and 2 bases, with 22 bases remaining between them. The CDR3 contains 18 residues. CDR1 and CDR2 from the germline V gene are SGHTA and FQGTGA. The CDR3 nucleotides are TGTGCCAGCAGCCAAACCCCATCGACAGGCACTACCTACAATGAGCAGTTCTTC. This translates into CASSQTPSTGTTYNEQFF.

The rearrangement uses TRBV19 and TRBJ1-4; D remains ambiguous. The ends were cut back, 6 bases at V and 8 bases at J, with 19 bases in the middle. The CDR3 has 15 residues. Germline-derived CDR1 and CDR2 are LNHDA and SQIVND (reference sequence). The CDR3 DNA reads as TGTGCCAGTAGCTCTACCGGACGGGGAGACGAAAAACTGTTTTTT. It codes for CASSSTGRGDEKLFF.

The J gene is TRBJ2-3, the V gene TRBV19; D is unresolved. Trimming stripped 0 bases from V and 4 bases from J, with 8 bases between. From germline, CDR1 is LNHDA and CDR2 SQIVND (reference sequence). The CDR3 runs to 14 residues. CDR3 bases: TGTGCCAGTAGTATAGATCTATCCGCAGATACGCAGTATTTT. As protein: CASSIDLSADTQYF. The full variable domain, its missing parts supplied by reference TRBV19 and TRBJ2-3, is DGGITQSPKYLFRKEGQNVTLSCEQNLNHDAMYWYRQDPGQGLRLIYYSQIVNDFQKGDIAEGYSVSREKKESFPLTVTSAQKNPTAFYLCASSIDLSADTQYFGPGTRLTVL.

This chain connects TRBV2 to TRBJ2-5, with 12 bases aligning to TRBD2. CDR1 and CDR2 from the germline V gene are SNHLY and FYNNEI. V was clipped by 8 bases and J by 3 bases; unmatched bases: 10. This CDR3 comprises 16 residues. Here the CDR3 reads CASGLAGGLVKETQYF. The CDR3 DNA reads TGTGCCAGCGGGCTAGCGGGGGGGCTAGTAAAAGAGACCCAGTACTTC.

The rearrangement links TRBV19 to TRBJ2-3, with D possibly matching TRBD1 (6 bases). The CDR3 contains 14 residues. V shed 3 bases and J shed 4 bases, with 11 bases lying between them. Germline V gene lookup returns CDR1 LNHDA and CDR2 SQIVND (reference sequence). The CDR3 DNA reads TGTGCCAGTAGTATCCAAGGGGGTTCAGATACGCAGTATTTT. Its protein product is CASSIQGGSDTQYF.

The chain carries TRBV11-3 and TRBJ1-1, with no clear D. V lost 5 bases, J lost 0 bases, and 7 bases lay in between. The germline V gene has CDR1 SGHNT and CDR2 YENEEA. The CDR3 covers 13 residues. As DNA, the CDR3 is TGTGCCAGCAGCCCCCTAATGAACACTGAAGCTTTCTTT. Translated: CASSPLMNTEAFF. The full variable domain, rest sourced from reference TRBV11-3 and TRBJ1-1, is EAGVVQSPRYKIIEKKQPVAFWCNPISGHNTLYWYLQNLGQGPELLIRYENEEAVDDSQLPKDRFSAERLKGVDSTLKIQPAELGDSAVYLCASSPLMNTEAFFGQGTRLTVV.